The 9 T cell receptor beta chains reported below all come from one sample, sequenced in a study of beta chain features in type 1 diabetes (dated by TCRdb to the late 2010s). Receptor amplification or capture employed the immunoSEQ multiplex PCR assay. The entire amount of isolated RNA was reverse transcribed using the High Capacity cDNA Reverse Transcription Kit, so the sequenced TCRB transcripts were expressed ones. Sourced from immuneACCESS, this table was stored by TCRdb with only in-frame sequences that have V and J called. A share of the clones is absent; for the studies checked, an unresolved V gene accounts for under half, and the remainder has no known explanation. This sample comprises about 210,000 clones, about a tenth of them detected only once. Roughly 1.4% of the sample comes from the top ten. The sample was central memory CD4+ T cells from blood. The receptors were sampled from a man between 18 and 29 years old in good health.

This clone was counted only a few times. The chain couples TRBV19 to TRBJ2-5, with 11 bases matching TRBD1. This CDR3 comprises 13 residues. The trim removed 8 bases at V and 3 bases at J, leaving 2 bases unmatched. Germline CDR1 LNHDA, CDR2 SQIVND (reference sequence). CDR3 loop: CASLGQGEETQYF. DNA of the CDR3: TGTGCCAGTTTGGGACAGGGGGAAGAGACCCAGTACTTC.

This clone was seen repeatedly, ten times or more. The chain joins TRBV4-3 to TRBJ2-4, with D possibly TRBD2 on 5 matching bases. Germline values: CDR1 LGHNA, CDR2 YSLEER. V lost 2 bases to trimming and J lost 1 base, with 18 bases between them. The CDR3 length is 18 residues. The CDR3: CASSQTRTSYIAKNIQYF. DNA for the CDR3: TGCGCCAGCAGCCAAACTAGGACTTCCTACATTGCCAAAAACATTCAGTACTTC.

The chain links TRBV14 to TRBJ1-1; no clear D gene. Germline-derived CDR1 and CDR2 are SGHDN and FVKESK. V lost 4 bases and J 2 bases, leaving 8 bases between the germline ends. The CDR3 is 13 amino acids. CDR3 nucleotides: TGTGCCAGCAGCCTAAACGCTAACACTGAAGCTTTCTTT. Translation: CASSLNANTEAFF.

The chain has TRBV27 and TRBJ1-4, with D perhaps TRBD1 (5 bases). The CDR3 is made up of 14 amino acids. Trimming pared 7 bases from V and 3 bases from J, leaving 12 bases between. Germline V gene lookup returns CDR1 MNHEY and CDR2 SMNVEV (reference sequence). CDR3 nucleotides: TGTGCCAGCAAAGGACACGTCGCTAATGAAAAACTGTTTTTT. Amino acids: CASKGHVANEKLFF.

The chain recombines TRBV14 with TRBJ2-2; 7 bases match TRBD2. This CDR3 contains 17 residues. Germline V gene sequence: CDR1 SGHDN, CDR2 FVKESK. The J segment lost 6 bases and the V segment lost 5 bases, leaving 15 bases of the junction unmatched. CDR3 amino acids: CASSEVASGDYSGELFF. The CDR3 bases are TGTGCCAGCAGCGAAGTAGCTAGCGGAGACTACTCCGGGGAGCTGTTTTTT.

This clone was seen more than once but under ten times. The chain employs TRBV29-1 and TRBJ2-1; D might be TRBD2 (6 bases). Germline loops: CDR1 SQVTM, CDR2 ANQGSEA. Trimming took 7 bases from V and 7 from J, leaving 29 bases between them. This CDR3 has 17 amino acids. In nucleotides, the CDR3 is TGCAGCGCGGCTAAACTCCCGGGACTCCCAGTGGGGAATGAGCAGTTCTTC. Its translation: CSAAKLPGLPVGNEQFF.

The chain combines TRBV7-9 with TRBJ2-7; D is possibly TRBD1 (5 bases). Trimming pared 11 bases from V and 4 bases from J, leaving 18 bases between. The CDR3 sequence is 13 residues long. Germline CDR1 is SEHNR and CDR2 is FQNEAQ (reference sequence). CDR3 amino acids: CAGAIEFPYEQYF. The DNA for the CDR3 is TGTGCCGGGGCTATCGAGTTCCCTTACGAGCAGTACTTC.

V gene TRBV18 combines with J gene TRBJ2-3; the D gene is possibly TRBD1 (6 bases). Per the germline V gene, CDR1 is KGHSH and CDR2 is LQKENI. The CDR3 runs 13 residues. Trimming removed 5 bases at V and 3 bases at J, with 9 bases between. As DNA, the CDR3 is TGTGCCAGCTCAAGTCAGGGGACAGATACGCAGTATTTT. It is translated as CASSSQGTDTQYF.

In this sample, this clone turned up a few times. This chain's CDR3 is CASSKGPGDPRTGELFF. CDR3 DNA: TGTGCCAGCAGCAAAGGGCCAGGGGACCCCCGCACCGGGGAGCTGTTTTTT. This sequence joins TRBV21-1 and TRBJ2-2; the table's D gene call, TRBD1, was not cross checked with the DNA. TRBV21-1 is deemed a pseudogene. CDR3 length: 17 amino acids.